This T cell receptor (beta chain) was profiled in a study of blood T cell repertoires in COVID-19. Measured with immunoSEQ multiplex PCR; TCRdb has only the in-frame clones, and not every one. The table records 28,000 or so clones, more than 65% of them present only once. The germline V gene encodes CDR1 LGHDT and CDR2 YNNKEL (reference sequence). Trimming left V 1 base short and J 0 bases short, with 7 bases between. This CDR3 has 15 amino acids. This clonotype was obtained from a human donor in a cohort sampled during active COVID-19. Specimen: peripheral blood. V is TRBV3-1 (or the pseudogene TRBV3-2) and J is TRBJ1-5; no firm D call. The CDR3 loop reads CASSQAYSSNQPQHF. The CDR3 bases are TGTGCCAGCAGCCAAGCTTACAGTAGCAATCAGCCCCAGCATTTT.